Presented here are 8 T cell receptor beta chains from one specimen sequenced in a study of high-grade serous ovarian cancer treatment subgroups. The table came from immunoSEQ multiplex PCR; TCRdb's copy has only in-frame clones and leaves some out. The profile shows 35,000 to 45,000 clones, 79% of them singletons. Tumor samples were taken before definitive surgery or chemotherapy. The material sequenced was tumor tissue. The source is a human donor with high-grade serous ovarian cancer.

This sequence joins TRBV28 and TRBJ2-7; 7 bases line up with TRBD2. CDR1 is MDHEN and CDR2 is SYDVKM in the germline V gene. The CDR3 sequence is 14 residues long. V was clipped by 7 bases and J by 9 bases; unmatched bases: 15. CDR3 nucleotide sequence: TGTGCCAGCACAGAGGCGGGGGAGGGTCGGGCGCAGTACTTC. Protein: CASTEAGEGRAQYF.

V usage is TRBV28 and J usage is TRBJ1-1; 7 nucleotides align to TRBD1. This CDR3 contains 15 residues. The V segment lost 3 bases and the J segment 3 bases; nucleotides outside the gene matches: 7. In germline, CDR1 is MDHEN, CDR2 SYDVKM. CDR3 protein: CASSLYRGGYTEAFF. The CDR3 DNA is TGTGCCAGCAGTTTGTACAGGGGTGGTTACACTGAAGCTTTCTTT.

This sequence joins TRBV7-2 and TRBJ1-3, with a tentative D call TRBD1 (6 bases). Germline CDR1 reads SGHTA; CDR2 reads FQGNSA. Trimming took off 7 bases at V and 5 bases at J, with 18 bases between the two ends. There are 15 residues in the CDR3. The CDR3 sequence is CASTFSGGGRNTIYF. The CDR3 DNA is TGTGCCAGCACCTTCTCCGGGGGGGGCCGAAACACCATATATTTT.

The chain links TRBV27 to TRBJ2-7; D may correspond to TRBD1 or TRBD2 (6 bases each). V was cut by 5 bases and J by 6 bases, with 17 bases left in between. Germline V gene data show CDR1 as MNHEY and CDR2 as SMNVEV (reference sequence). CDR3 size: 14 residues. The CDR3 nucleotides read TGTGCCAGCAGTCTTAACAGGGCGCGGGGCGAGCAGTACTTC. Translation: CASSLNRARGEQYF.

This clone was seen more than once but under ten times. The chain carries TRBV19 and TRBJ1-1; TRBD1 is a possible D gene (5 bases). The germline V gene has CDR1 LNHDA and CDR2 SQIVND (reference sequence). The CDR3 is made up of 15 amino acids. The germline V and J ends were trimmed by 0 bases and 1 base, with 9 bases remaining between them. CDR3 coding DNA: TGTGCCAGTAGTATAGATCGGGGCCCGAACACTGAAGCTTTCTTT. Its translation: CASSIDRGPNTEAFF. Full variable domain (rest looked up from reference TRBV19 and TRBJ1-1): DGGITQSPKYLFRKEGQNVTLSCEQNLNHDAMYWYRQDPGQGLRLIYYSQIVNDFQKGDIAEGYSVSREKKESFPLTVTSAQKNPTAFYLCASSIDRGPNTEAFFGQGTRLTVV.

This clone was seen a few times. The chain has TRBV28 and TRBJ1-1; possibly TRBD1 for D (5 bases). The V gene lost 6 bases and the J gene lost 0 bases, with 23 bases spanning the gap. This CDR3 is built from 18 residues. The germline V gene encodes CDR1 MDHEN and CDR2 SYDVKM. The CDR3 nucleotides are TGTGCCAGCAGCCCCCCCCGGGACCCTGAGGGGATGAACACTGAAGCTTTCTTT. Its protein product is CASSPPRDPEGMNTEAFF.

The gene calls are TRBV6-1 and TRBJ2-1, with TRBD1 matching over 8 bases. Germline V CDR1 and CDR2: MNHNS, SASEGT. This CDR3 comprises 15 residues. V shed 2 bases, J shed 5 bases, and the junction held 5 bases outside the gene matches. CDR3 loop: CASSEPGQDNNEQFF. The CDR3, as DNA: TGTGCCAGCAGTGAACCGGGACAGGATAACAATGAGCAGTTCTTC.

Note on this clone: One end of the junction fails to match germline, which may point to a read error. The chain employs TRBV28 and TRBJ1-2; 7 bases agree with TRBD1. Looked up from germline, CDR1 is MDHEN and CDR2 is SYDVKM. The CDR3 contains 10 residues. The CDR3 loop reads CASSHRGTVF. The CDR3 bases are TGTGCCAGCAGTCACCGAGGGACAGTCTTC.